A single sample is the source of the 30 T cell receptor beta chains below, sequenced in a study of graft-versus-host responses after intestinal transplantation. The assay was immunoSEQ multiplex PCR, and TCRdb's table has in-frame clones only and misses some. This table holds approximately 8,200 clones, approximately 93% found once. Sequenced material: PBMCs, taken 11 days after intestinal transplantation. The receptors come from a human patient who received an intestinal transplant, so some T cells may come from the graft donor.

In the case of this clone: Sequence at one end of the junction differs from germline and may be a read error. This chain connects TRBV7-7 to TRBJ2-3; D may be TRBD2 (5 bases). CDR1 is SSHAT and CDR2 is FNYEAQ in the germline V gene (reference sequence). The CDR3 sequence is 17 residues long. This chain's CDR3 is CASSFFPRGSGTDTQYF. The DNA of the CDR3 is TGTGCTAGCAGCTTTTTCCCTCGAGGGAGCGGTACAGATACGCAGTATTTT.

The chain links TRBV6-6 to TRBJ1-4; TRBD1 matches 11 bases. This CDR3 is 16 amino acids long. Germline V gene lookup returns CDR1 MNHNY and CDR2 SVGAGI (reference sequence). The V gene end was trimmed by 2 bases and the J gene end by 8 bases; junction bases not matched to a gene: 7. CDR3 nucleotide sequence: TGTGCCAGCAGTTACCCTGGGACAGGGGGAATGGAAAAACTGTTTTTT. Amino acid sequence: CASSYPGTGGMEKLFF.

The chain recombines TRBV7-8 with TRBJ2-6, with no clear D. The CDR3 loop spans 14 amino acids. V lost 5 bases, J lost 4 bases, and 9 bases lay in between. CDR1 SGHVS and CDR2 FQNEAQ come from the germline V gene. DNA for the CDR3: TGTGCCAGCAGCCCCCGAGGCGGGGCCAACGTCCTGACTTTC. Protein sequence: CASSPRGGANVLTF.

This chain uses TRBV27 with TRBJ2-7; 9 positions agree with TRBD2. Germline trimming cut 6 bases from V and 2 bases from J; bases unmatched to any gene: 5. The CDR3 extends over 14 amino acids. The germline gives CDR1 MNHEY, CDR2 SMNVEV (reference sequence). The CDR3 DNA sequence: TGTGCCAGCAGGGGGACTAGCAGGACCTACGAGCAGTACTTC. Translated, it gives CASRGTSRTYEQYF.

The chain combines TRBV7-2 with TRBJ2-5; 7 nucleotides agree with TRBD2. The DNA end lines up better with TRBJ2-7; the J call may be wrong. This CDR3 has 13 amino acids. Germline CDR1 reads SGHTA; CDR2 reads FQGNSA. This chain's CDR3 is CASSLWGGYEQYF. The CDR3 DNA follows: TGTGCCAGCAGCTTATGGGGGGGCTACGAGCAGTACTTC.

This chain uses TRBV4-1 with TRBJ2-6; D gene ambiguous. The germline gives CDR1 MGHRA, CDR2 YSYEKL. Trimming took off 0 bases at V and 15 bases at J, with 18 bases between the two ends. The CDR3 is 15 amino acids. The CDR3 is CASSQERRPSECLTF. The CDR3 DNA sequence: TGCGCCAGCAGCCAAGAGAGGCGGCCCTCCGAGTGCCTGACTTTC.

The gene calls are TRBV15 and TRBJ1-3; D is unresolved. Germline assignment: CDR1 LNHNV and CDR2 YYDKDF (reference sequence). CDR3 length: 16 residues. With 0 bases removed from V and 4 bases from J, the gap between germline ends came to 13 bases. CDR3 sequence reads: CATSRDLWAEGNTIYF. The CDR3 DNA reads TGTGCCACCAGCAGAGATCTTTGGGCAGAAGGAAACACCATATATTTT. Looking up the rest from reference TRBV15 and TRBJ1-3 gives the full variable domain: DAMVIQNPRYQVTQFGKPVTLSCSQTLNHNVMYWYQQKSSQAPKLLFHYYDKDFNNEADTPDNFQSRRPNTSFCFLDIRSPGLGDTAMYLCATSRDLWAEGNTIYFGEGSWLTVV.

The chain links TRBV5-4 to TRBJ1-6, with 8 positions matching TRBD1. The CDR3 covers 14 residues. J lost 7 bases, V lost 4 bases, and 4 bases had no gene match. The germline V gene encodes CDR1 SGHNT and CDR2 YYREEE (reference sequence). In nucleotides, the CDR3 is TGTGCCAGCAGCACGACAGGGGTGAATTCACCCCTCCACTTT. Its translation: CASSTTGVNSPLHF.

This rearrangement joins TRBV7-6 to TRBJ2-1, with D unresolved. Germline-derived CDR1 and CDR2 are SGHVS and FNYEAQ. CDR3 length: 12 residues. Deletions cut 5 bases from V and 9 bases from J, with 11 bases between. CDR3 DNA: TGTGCCAGCAGCCCTGACATCACTGAGCAGTTCTTC. Translating gives CASSPDITEQFF.

The rearrangement joins TRBV5-1 to TRBJ1-4; no definite D call. Trimming left V 0 bases short and J 0 bases short, with 6 bases between. Germline lookup yields CDR1 SGHRS and CDR2 YFSETQ. The length of the CDR3 is 15 residues. This CDR3 reads CASSLVAATNEKLFF. DNA of the CDR3: TGCGCCAGCAGCTTGGTGGCAGCAACTAATGAAAAACTGTTTTTT. The entire variable domain, with the rest obtained from reference TRBV5-1 and TRBJ1-4, is as follows: KAGVTQTPRYLIKTRGQQVTLSCSPISGHRSVSWYQQTPGQGLQFLFEYFSETQRNKGNFPGRFSGRQFSNSRSEMNVSTLELGDSALYLCASSLVAATNEKLFFGSGTQLSVL.

This chain uses TRBV9 with TRBJ2-2; a weak D match, TRBD2 (5 bases). Germline CDR1 and CDR2: SGDLS and YYNGEE. There are 16 residues in the CDR3. The V end lost 4 bases, the J end lost 1 base, and 14 bases lay between the germline ends. The CDR3 sequence is CASSPQRAENTGELFF. The DNA of the CDR3 is TGTGCCAGCAGCCCTCAGAGGGCGGAGAACACCGGGGAGCTGTTTTTT.

The chain joins TRBV4-1 to TRBJ2-7; 7 bases agree with TRBD1. Germline CDR1 is MGHRA and CDR2 is YSYEKL. J was trimmed by 4 bases and V by 3 bases; bases with no gene match: 12. This CDR3 has 16 amino acids. DNA of the CDR3: TGCGCCAGCAGCCAGGGATGGGGACAGAACCAATACGAGCAGTACTTC. This codes for CASSQGWGQNQYEQYF.

The rearrangement uses TRBV13 and TRBJ2-5; 11 bases align to TRBD2. J gave up 4 bases and V 2 bases, and 6 bases lay outside the gene matches. CDR3 length equals 16 residues. Germline CDR1 is PRHDT and CDR2 is FYEKMQ (reference sequence). DNA for the CDR3: TGTGCCAGCAGCTTAAATAGCGGGGGGGCCTCAGAGACCCAGTACTTC. This encodes CASSLNSGGASETQYF. Together with reference TRBV13 and TRBJ2-5, the CDR3 gives the full variable domain: AAGVIQSPRHLIKEKRETATLKCYPIPRHDTVYWYQQGPGQDPQFLISFYEKMQSDKGSIPDRFSAQQFSDYHSELNMSSLELGDSALYFCASSLNSGGASETQYFGPGTRLLVL.

V and J are TRBV27 and TRBJ2-2, with 8 bases fitting TRBD1. The CDR3 sequence is 15 residues long. CDR1 MNHEY and CDR2 SMNVEV come from the germline V gene (reference sequence). V trimming: 2 bases; J trimming: 5 bases; junction bases outside the gene matches: 4. The CDR3 DNA is TGTGCCAGCAGTTTAACCACAGGGGGGACCGGGGAGCTGTTTTTT. This gives the protein CASSLTTGGTGELFF.

The chain recombines TRBV7-3 with TRBJ2-3; maybe TRBD2 (5 bases). Trimming took off 5 bases at V and 2 bases at J, with 11 bases between the two ends. The length of the CDR3 is 14 residues. The germline gives CDR1 SGHTA, CDR2 FQGTGA. The CDR3 here is CASSPSGITDTQYF. CDR3 sequence (DNA): TGTGCCAGCAGCCCATCCGGGATCACAGATACGCAGTATTTT.

The V and J genes are TRBV30 and TRBJ1-4, with D hard to call. The germline V gene encodes CDR1 GTSNPN and CDR2 SVGIG (reference sequence). This CDR3 is built from 10 residues. Trimming took off 4 bases at V and 8 bases at J, with 5 bases between the two ends. The CDR3 DNA reads TGTGCCTGGATCCGGGAAAAACTGTTTTTT. It specifies CAWIREKLFF.

V and J are TRBV7-6 and TRBJ1-4; D is unclear. Germline V gene sequence: CDR1 SGHVS, CDR2 FNYEAQ. V lost 1 base, J lost 6 bases, and 9 bases lay in between. The CDR3 is made up of 14 amino acids. CDR3 nucleotide sequence: TGTGCCAGCAGCTTAGGGCAGGCCTATGAAAAACTGTTTTTT. Translating gives CASSLGQAYEKLFF.

The rearrangement joins TRBV5-1 to TRBJ2-3; possibly TRBD2 for D (7 bases). There are 16 residues in the CDR3. Per germline, CDR1 SGHRS and CDR2 YFSETQ. V lost 5 bases and J lost 4, with 20 bases in between. DNA for the CDR3: TGCGCCAGCAGGGATGACCGGGGGGCCTCCGCAGATACGCAGTATTTT. The encoded protein is CASRDDRGASADTQYF.

The V call is TRBV28, the J call TRBJ1-5; 9 bases are a match to TRBD1. The CDR3 extends over 14 amino acids. Germline CDR1 MDHEN, CDR2 SYDVKM. The J segment lost 9 bases and the V segment lost 7 bases, leaving 10 bases of the junction unmatched. The DNA of the CDR3 is TGTGCCAGCACCCTCACCGGGACAGGGAGGCCCCAGCATTTT. Protein product: CASTLTGTGRPQHF.

The chain joins TRBV11-2 to TRBJ2-7; D is perhaps TRBD2 (5 bases). This CDR3 has 14 residues. CDR1 is SGHAT, CDR2 FQNNGV, per germline. The V gene lost 5 bases and the J gene lost 1 base, with 12 bases spanning the gap. Here the CDR3 reads CASSPTSGSYEQYF. DNA of the CDR3: TGTGCCAGCAGCCCCACCAGCGGATCCTACGAGCAGTACTTC.

V gene TRBV6-5 combines with J gene TRBJ2-1; D gene unclear. Germline values: CDR1 MNHEY, CDR2 SVGAGI. V was clipped by 6 bases and J by 3 bases, with 15 bases between them. This CDR3 is built from 15 residues. In DNA form, the CDR3 reads TGTGCCAGCAGCCCGCCTACCACCTTCTACAATGAGCAGTTCTTC. Protein: CASSPPTTFYNEQFF.

This chain's CDR3 is CASSQKRLAGYNEQFF. DNA for the CDR3: TGCGCCAGCAGCCAAAAGAGACTAGCGGGATACAATGAGCAGTTCTTC. The chain combines TRBV4-1 with TRBJ2-1; 11 nucleotides line up with TRBD2. This CDR3 is 16 amino acids long. Germline V gene sequence: CDR1 MGHRA, CDR2 YSYEKL. Unmatched junction bases numbered 4, after V lost 2 bases and J lost 4 bases.

The chain couples TRBV28 to TRBJ1-3; D may be TRBD1 (6 bases). Trimming shortened V by 4 bases and J by 2 bases, and 15 bases separated the two germline ends. The germline gives CDR1 MDHEN, CDR2 SYDVKM. The CDR3 consists of 16 residues. The CDR3 here is CASSYLQGTTGNTIYF. CDR3 nucleotides: TGTGCCAGCAGTTACCTACAGGGTACGACTGGAAACACCATATATTTT.

The chain is built from TRBV7-6 and TRBJ2-3; D possibly corresponds to TRBD2 (5 bases). V dropped 1 base and J dropped 2 bases, with 13 bases sitting between them. Germline V gives CDR1 SGHVS, CDR2 FNYEAQ. CDR3 length: 16 amino acids. CDR3 in DNA: TGTGCCAGCAGCTTAGTGGCGGGTACGAACACAGATACGCAGTATTTT. As protein: CASSLVAGTNTDTQYF.

J is TRBJ2-5 and V is TRBV15; tentative D call: TRBD1 (6 bases). There are 14 residues in the CDR3. Germline V lookup: CDR1 LNHNV, CDR2 YYDKDF (reference sequence). The ends were cut back, 0 bases at V and 5 bases at J, with 10 bases in the middle. The CDR3 is CATSREGQGETQYF. In DNA, the CDR3 is TGTGCCACCAGCAGAGAGGGCCAGGGGGAGACCCAGTACTTC.

The chain joins TRBV7-8 to TRBJ1-5; 8 positions agree with TRBD1. CDR3 length equals 16 residues. The V gene end was trimmed by 6 bases and the J gene end by 5 bases; junction bases not matched to a gene: 12. Germline CDR1 is SGHVS and CDR2 is FQNEAQ. CDR3 in DNA: TGTGCCAGCAGTCAATCCTGGGCAGGGGGCGATCAGCCCCAGCATTTT. This sequence encodes CASSQSWAGGDQPQHF.

The rearrangement links TRBV19 to TRBJ1-5; D perhaps matches TRBD1 (5 bases). Trimming removed 2 bases at V and 6 bases at J, with 5 bases between. CDR3 length: 12 residues. Germline V gene data show CDR1 as LNHDA and CDR2 as SQIVND (reference sequence). CDR3 sequence (DNA): TGTGCCAGTAGTATACAGGGTCAGCCCCAGCATTTT. Translating it yields CASSIQGQPQHF.

Comments on this clone: A read error may account for a junction end that differs from germline. The V gene is TRBV5-6, the J gene TRBJ1-5; weak D call: TRBD1 (5 bases). This CDR3 spans 13 amino acids. Germline CDR1 and CDR2: SGHDT and YYEEEE. The CDR3 region is CAGSLEGVQPQHF. The CDR3 DNA follows: TGTGCCGGCAGCTTGGAAGGGGTGCAGCCCCAGCATTTT.

The chain joins TRBV11-2 to TRBJ2-4; TRBD2 matches at 8 bases. The CDR3 runs to 11 residues. The V gene's germline CDR1 is SGHAT and CDR2 FQNNGV. V was pared by 5 bases and J by 11 bases, with 2 bases of the junction left unmatched. CDR3 region: CASSLTSVQYF. The DNA of the CDR3 is TGTGCCAGCAGCCTGACTAGCGTTCAGTACTTC.

The gene calls are TRBV28 and TRBJ1-6; D is perhaps TRBD1 (6 bases). Trimming cost V 4 bases and J 6 bases, with 19 bases left between them. This CDR3 is 17 amino acids long. Germline CDR1 and CDR2: MDHEN and SYDVKM. The CDR3 DNA reads as TGTGCCAGCAGTTCCGGCTTGGGGGGGCTCGGTAATTCACCCCTCCACTTT. As protein: CASSSGLGGLGNSPLHF.